The 20 T cell receptor beta chains presented below share a single source sample, sequenced in a study of blood T cell repertoires in COVID-19. Measured with immunoSEQ multiplex PCR; TCRdb has only the in-frame clones, and not every one. The sample yields roughly 73,000 clones, 85% to 90% seen once. Sequenced sample: peripheral blood. The receptors were sampled from a man older than 75 with acute or convalescent COVID-19.

This clone was seen just once. The chain recombines TRBV2 with TRBJ1-5; D gene unclear. Germline lookup yields CDR1 SNHLY and CDR2 FYNNEI. The length of the CDR3 is 14 residues. Between the trimmed V and J ends, which lost 0 bases and 6 bases, there was a span of 9 bases. CDR3 loop: CASSEALSGQPQHF. DNA for the CDR3: TGTGCCAGCAGTGAAGCGCTCTCGGGTCAGCCCCAGCATTTT. Looking up the rest from reference TRBV2 and TRBJ1-5 gives the full variable domain: EPEVTQTPSHQVTQMGQEVILRCVPISNHLYFYWYRQILGQKVEFLVSFYNNEISEKSEIFDDQFSVERPDGSNFTLKIRSTKLEDSAMYFCASSEALSGQPQHFGDGTRLSIL.

The rearrangement links TRBV9 to TRBJ2-7; TRBD2 matches 10 bases. This CDR3 region has 15 residues. With V trimmed by 0 bases and J by 5 bases, 5 bases remained unmatched. Germline V gives CDR1 SGDLS, CDR2 YYNGEE. For the CDR3, the DNA is TGTGCCAGCAGCGTAGGACTAGCGGGCGTCGACGAGCAGTACTTC. This codes for CASSVGLAGVDEQYF.

Notes on this clone: Within the sample, other DNA sequences also encode this same CDR3. This chain connects TRBV5-1 to TRBJ1-2; 7 bases are a match to TRBD1. CDR1 is SGHRS, CDR2 YFSETQ, per germline. This CDR3 region has 14 residues. After removal of 0 bases from V and 4 bases from J, the junction contained 3 bases not matched to a gene. CDR3 DNA sequence: TGCGCCAGCAGCTTGGGGCAGGGGGTCTATGGCTACACCTTC. Residues: CASSLGQGVYGYTF. Looking up the rest from reference TRBV5-1 and TRBJ1-2 gives the full variable domain: KAGVTQTPRYLIKTRGQQVTLSCSPISGHRSVSWYQQTPGQGLQFLFEYFSETQRNKGNFPGRFSGRQFSNSRSEMNVSTLELGDSALYLCASSLGQGVYGYTFGSGTRLTVV.

The chain uses TRBV12-1 and TRBJ1-2; no check of the table's D call, TRBD1, against the DNA was made. TRBV12-1 is a recognized pseudogene. The CDR3 runs 15 residues. The CDR3: CASSSNRGQQNGYTF. CDR3 sequence (DNA): TGTGCCAGCAGCTCTAACAGGGGGCAACAGAATGGCTACACCTTC.

This sequence joins TRBV6-1 and TRBJ2-3, with 9 bases identical to TRBD1. Germline CDR1 is MNHNS and CDR2 is SASEGT. This CDR3 is 16 amino acids long. The trim removed 3 bases at V and 5 bases at J, leaving 9 bases unmatched. The CDR3 sequence is CASSDPGTGLKDTQYF. The CDR3 DNA sequence: TGTGCCAGCAGTGATCCCGGGACAGGGCTTAAAGATACGCAGTATTTT.

The rearrangement joins TRBV30 to TRBJ2-1; 7 bases match TRBD2. The CDR3 contains 15 residues. The junction had 5 bases not matched to a gene; V was cut back by 0 bases and J by 3 bases. Germline V gives CDR1 GTSNPN, CDR2 SVGIG (reference sequence). Here the CDR3 reads CAWSVLANSYNEQFF. For the CDR3, the DNA is TGTGCCTGGAGTGTACTAGCGAATAGCTACAATGAGCAGTTCTTC.

The chain has TRBV7-6 and TRBJ1-6; TRBD1 aligns across 10 bases. Germline-derived CDR1 and CDR2 are SGHVS and FNYEAQ. The CDR3 is 15 residues long. J gave up 8 bases and V 2 bases, and 3 bases lay outside the gene matches. The CDR3 DNA follows: TGTGCCAGCAGCTTATCCGGGACAGGGGATTCACCCCTCCACTTT. Translating it yields CASSLSGTGDSPLHF.

This chain links TRBV29-1 with TRBJ2-7; 7 bases line up with TRBD2. J lost 4 bases, V lost 5 bases, and 8 bases had no gene match. In germline, CDR1 is SQVTM, CDR2 ANQGSEA. The CDR3 consists of 13 residues. The CDR3, as DNA: TGCAGCGTTTCAGGGAGGGGACCTTACGAGCAGTACTTC. It encodes CSVSGRGPYEQYF.

The V gene is TRBV7-9, the J gene TRBJ1-1; 8 bases align to TRBD1. In germline, CDR1 is SEHNR, CDR2 FQNEAQ (reference sequence). Trimming at V came to 3 bases and at J to 6 bases, leaving 12 bases not matched to a gene. The CDR3 consists of 16 residues. CDR3 protein: CASSLMSWTGRAEAFF. The CDR3 nucleotides read TGTGCCAGCAGCTTGATGTCATGGACAGGGAGGGCTGAAGCTTTCTTT.

The gene calls are TRBV2 and TRBJ1-4, with D perhaps matching TRBD1 (5 bases). Trimming took 3 bases from V and 8 from J, leaving 13 bases between them. This CDR3 has 14 residues. Germline CDR1 reads SNHLY; CDR2 reads FYNNEI. The CDR3 loop is CASSEGQGGEKLFF. CDR3 DNA: TGTGCCAGCAGTGAGGGGCAGGGAGGGGAAAAACTGTTTTTT.

The CDR3 DNA reads TGTGCCAGCAGCCAAACAGAGTCACCCCTCCACTTT. Protein: CASSQTESPLHF. This chain uses TRBV28 with TRBJ1-6; D unclear. In germline, CDR1 is MDHEN, CDR2 SYDVKM. The CDR3 contains 12 residues. Trimming stripped 6 bases from V and 10 bases from J, with 10 bases between.

This CDR3 is CASSFSGNPNTEAFF. The CDR3 bases are TGTGCCAGCAGCTTCAGCGGGAACCCGAACACTGAAGCTTTCTTT. V is TRBV5-5 and J is TRBJ1-1; no clear D gene. Trimming pared 2 bases from V and 1 base from J, leaving 12 bases between. The CDR3 spans 15 residues. CDR1 SGHKS and CDR2 YYEKEE come from the germline V gene (reference sequence).

The chain joins TRBV19 to TRBJ1-2; 8 bases match TRBD1. Germline lookup yields CDR1 LNHDA and CDR2 SQIVND (reference sequence). The J segment lost 2 bases and the V segment lost 6 bases, leaving 5 bases of the junction unmatched. The CDR3 length is 14 residues. The CDR3 sequence is CASSYRGGNYGYTF. In DNA form, the CDR3 reads TGTGCCAGTAGCTACAGGGGGGGGAACTATGGCTACACCTTC.

V is TRBV24-1 and J is TRBJ1-5; D is undetermined. Deletions cut 9 bases from V and 1 base from J, with 15 bases between. The V gene's germline CDR1 is KGHDR and CDR2 SFDVKD. The CDR3 covers 15 residues. The CDR3 region is CATGGPAESNQPQHF. As DNA, the CDR3 is TGTGCCACCGGTGGACCTGCGGAAAGCAATCAGCCCCAGCATTTT.

This chain uses TRBV5-1 with TRBJ1-5; D is unclear. Germline CDR1 is SGHRS and CDR2 is YFSETQ. The CDR3 length is 15 residues. V lost 3 bases and J 2 bases, leaving 12 bases between the germline ends. CDR3 nucleotide sequence: TGCGCCAGCAGCTCCGGGGTTAGCGGCAATCAGCCCCAGCATTTT. Translation: CASSSGVSGNQPQHF.

The chain recombines TRBV24-1 with TRBJ2-1; no firm D call. Germline values: CDR1 KGHDR, CDR2 SFDVKD. V was trimmed by 4 bases and J by 5 bases, leaving 8 bases between them. The CDR3 is 13 amino acids. The chain's CDR3 is CATSDPVDNEQFF. The CDR3 coding sequence is TGTGCCACCAGTGACCCCGTAGACAATGAGCAGTTCTTC.

This chain joins TRBV6-5 and TRBJ1-2; D unclear. CDR1 MNHEY and CDR2 SVGAGI come from the germline V gene. The V end lost 4 bases, the J end lost 6 bases, and 15 bases lay between the germline ends. CDR3 length: 14 amino acids. CDR3 nucleotides: TGTGCCAGCAGTTCCGCGACACGGTCCAATGGCTACACCTTC. Translated: CASSSATRSNGYTF.

The chain is built from TRBV29-1 and TRBJ1-2, with 12 nucleotides matching TRBD1. The CDR3 has 14 residues. With 5 bases clipped from V and 4 bases from J, the junction kept 5 bases outside the gene matches. The germline V gene has CDR1 SQVTM and CDR2 ANQGSEA. This CDR3 is CSVSLGQGAYGYTF. The CDR3 DNA sequence: TGCAGCGTTTCCTTGGGACAGGGGGCCTATGGCTACACCTTC.

This clone has only one observation. V is TRBV10-3 and J is TRBJ2-7; 11 bases line up with TRBD1. Germline V gene sequence: CDR1 ENHRY, CDR2 SYGVKD. V shed 5 bases, J shed 4 bases, and the junction held 10 bases outside the gene matches. The CDR3 consists of 16 residues. The CDR3: CAISSSGGDRGYEQYF. CDR3 DNA: TGTGCCATCAGTTCTTCCGGGGGGGACAGGGGGTACGAGCAGTACTTC.

The rearrangement joins TRBV7-3 to TRBJ1-1; D is undetermined. This CDR3 contains 14 residues. Deletions cut 4 bases from V and 4 bases from J, with 13 bases between. Looked up from germline, CDR1 is SGHTA and CDR2 is FQGTGA. In nucleotides, the CDR3 is TGTGCCAGCAGCTCTTCGACTAGTAGCACTGAAGCTTTCTTT. It codes for CASSSSTSSTEAFF.